This T cell receptor beta chain derives from a study of Tregs in tolerant kidney transplant recipients. In the case of this clone: Its antigen remains unknown.

Profiled with immunoSEQ multiplex PCR; TCRdb holds only in-frame clones, not every one. The table records around 86,000 clones, roughly nine tenths of them present only once. Mixed chimerism was transient after nonmyeloablative marrow transplants from related graft donors. Unstimulated Tregs (CD4+CD25+CD127-) and CD4+CD25- non-Tregs were sorted from PBMCs. Study-level findings and limits: Validation in larger populations is needed because few patients were studied.

Germline CDR1 reads LGHNA; CDR2 reads YNFKEQ. The CDR3 consists of 16 residues. Germline trimming cut 3 bases from V and 6 bases from J; bases unmatched to any gene: 12. The rearrangement uses TRBV4-2 and TRBJ2-3, with 7 bases matching TRBD2. The sequences come from CD4+ T cells from blood (PBMCs), collected 24 months after the transplant. The TCR originated in a human patient who received a combined kidney and bone marrow transplant. Some T cells may be transferred from the graft donor. CDR3: CASSQGPGLSIDTQYF. In nucleotides, the CDR3 is TGTGCCAGCAGCCAGGGCCCGGGACTAAGTATCGATACGCAGTATTTT.